This TCR beta chain was captured by sequencing in a study of blood T cell repertoires in COVID-19. Study background: Sites in the United States, Italy and Spain provided acute and convalescent COVID-19 samples. Sources were T cells, B-cell-depleted T cells, or PBMCs; the material itself was cDNA or gDNA.

Authors' data handling: It was from reference gene primer amplification that nucleated cell counts were estimated. Libraries were prepared by immunoSEQ multiplex PCR; TCRdb keeps only in-frame clonotypes and omits some of them. Clone size and the V and J calls come from that table; the DNA yielded D and trimming. The sample records about 190,000 clones, 85% to 90% being singletons. CDR3 size: 14 residues. Trimming cost V 0 bases and J 4 bases, with 11 bases left between them. Germline CDR1 is GTSNPN and CDR2 is SVGIG (reference sequence). This receptor was taken from a man aged 45-65 years with acute or convalescent COVID-19. The rearrangement links TRBV30 to TRBJ2-3; TRBD1 is a possible D gene (6 bases). The sample comprised peripheral blood. The CDR3 sequence: CAWSVGQGSDTQYF. DNA of the CDR3: TGTGCCTGGAGTGTAGGGCAGGGGTCAGATACGCAGTATTTT.